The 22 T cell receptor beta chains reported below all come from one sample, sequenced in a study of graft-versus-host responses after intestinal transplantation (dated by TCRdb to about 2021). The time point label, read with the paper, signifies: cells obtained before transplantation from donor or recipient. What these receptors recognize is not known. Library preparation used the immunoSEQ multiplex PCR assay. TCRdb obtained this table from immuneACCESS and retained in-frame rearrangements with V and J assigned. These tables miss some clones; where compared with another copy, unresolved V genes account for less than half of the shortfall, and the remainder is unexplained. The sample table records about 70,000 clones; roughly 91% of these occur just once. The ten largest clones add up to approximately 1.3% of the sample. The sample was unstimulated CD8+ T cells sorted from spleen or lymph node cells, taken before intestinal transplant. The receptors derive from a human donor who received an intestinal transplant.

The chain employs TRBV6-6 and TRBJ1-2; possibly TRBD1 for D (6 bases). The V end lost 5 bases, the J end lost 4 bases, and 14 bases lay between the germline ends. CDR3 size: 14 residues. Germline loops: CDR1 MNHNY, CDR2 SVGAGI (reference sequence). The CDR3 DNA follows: TGTGCCAGCAGTCTAACGGACAGCCTCTATGGCTACACCTTC. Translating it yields CASSLTDSLYGYTF.

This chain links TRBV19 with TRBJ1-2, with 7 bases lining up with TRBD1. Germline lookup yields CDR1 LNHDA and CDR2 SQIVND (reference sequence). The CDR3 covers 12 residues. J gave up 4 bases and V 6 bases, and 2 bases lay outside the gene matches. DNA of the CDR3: TGTGCCAGTAGCGCAGGGGGCTATGGCTACACCTTC. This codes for CASSAGGYGYTF.

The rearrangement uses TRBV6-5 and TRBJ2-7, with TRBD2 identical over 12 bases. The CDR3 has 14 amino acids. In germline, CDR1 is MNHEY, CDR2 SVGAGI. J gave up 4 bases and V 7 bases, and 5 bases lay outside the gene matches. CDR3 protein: CASTTGLAGYEQYF. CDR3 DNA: TGTGCCAGCACCACCGGACTAGCGGGGTACGAGCAGTACTTC.

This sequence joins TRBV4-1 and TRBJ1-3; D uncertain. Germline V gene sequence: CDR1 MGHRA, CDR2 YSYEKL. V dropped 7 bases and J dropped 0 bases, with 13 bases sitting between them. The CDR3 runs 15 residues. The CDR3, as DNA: TGCGCCAGCAAGGCGCGGGCCGCCTCTGGAAACACCATATATTTT. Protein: CASKARAASGNTIYF.

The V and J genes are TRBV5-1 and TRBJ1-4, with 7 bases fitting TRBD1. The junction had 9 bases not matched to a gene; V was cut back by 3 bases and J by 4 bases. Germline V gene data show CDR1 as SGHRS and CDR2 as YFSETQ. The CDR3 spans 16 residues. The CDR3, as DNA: TGCGCCAGCAGCTATACAGGACCAGGGGGTAATGAAAAACTGTTTTTT. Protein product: CASSYTGPGGNEKLFF.

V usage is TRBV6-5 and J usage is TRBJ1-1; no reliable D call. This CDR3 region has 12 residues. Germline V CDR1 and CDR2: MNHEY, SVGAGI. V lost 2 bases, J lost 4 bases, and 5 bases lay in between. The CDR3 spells CASSYTGTEAFF. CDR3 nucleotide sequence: TGTGCCAGCAGTTACACGGGCACTGAAGCTTTCTTT.

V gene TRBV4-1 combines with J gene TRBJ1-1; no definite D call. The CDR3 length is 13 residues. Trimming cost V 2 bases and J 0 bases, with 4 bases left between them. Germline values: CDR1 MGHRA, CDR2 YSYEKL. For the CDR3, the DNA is TGCGCCAGCAGCCAATGGCTGAACACTGAAGCTTTCTTT. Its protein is CASSQWLNTEAFF.

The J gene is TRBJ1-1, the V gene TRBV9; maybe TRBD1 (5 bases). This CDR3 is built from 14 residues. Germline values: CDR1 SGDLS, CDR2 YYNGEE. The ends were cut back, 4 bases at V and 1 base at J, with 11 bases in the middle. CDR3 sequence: CASSTGQPNTEAFF. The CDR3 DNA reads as TGTGCCAGCAGCACCGGACAACCGAACACTGAAGCTTTCTTT. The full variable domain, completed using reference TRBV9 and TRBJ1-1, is DSGVTQTPKHLITATGQRVTLRCSPRSGDLSVYWYQQSLDQGLQFLIQYYNGEERAKGNILERFSAQQFPDLHSELNLSSLELGDSALYFCASSTGQPNTEAFFGQGTRLTVV.

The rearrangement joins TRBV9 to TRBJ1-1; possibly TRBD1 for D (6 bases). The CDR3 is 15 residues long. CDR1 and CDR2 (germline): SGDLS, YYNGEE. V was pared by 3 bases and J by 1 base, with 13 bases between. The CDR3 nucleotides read TGTGCCAGCAGCGGGAAACAGGGCCAGAACACTGAAGCTTTCTTT. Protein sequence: CASSGKQGQNTEAFF.

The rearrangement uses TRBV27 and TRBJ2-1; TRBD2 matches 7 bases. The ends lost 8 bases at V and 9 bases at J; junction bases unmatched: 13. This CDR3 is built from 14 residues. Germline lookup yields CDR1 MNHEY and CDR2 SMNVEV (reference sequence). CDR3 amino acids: CASPTRAGIGEQFF. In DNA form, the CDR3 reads TGTGCCAGCCCGACGCGAGCGGGGATTGGTGAGCAGTTCTTC.

In DNA form, the CDR3 reads TGTGCCAGCAGCTTAGTTCTCGGCGGGGGGACAAAGAACACCGGGGAGCTGTTTTTT. Its protein product is CASSLVLGGGTKNTGELFF. The chain is built from TRBV13 and TRBJ2-2, with 8 bases matching TRBD2. The V segment lost 1 base and the J segment 1 base; nucleotides outside the gene matches: 11. CDR3 length: 19 residues. CDR1 and CDR2 from the germline V gene are PRHDT and FYEKMQ (reference sequence).

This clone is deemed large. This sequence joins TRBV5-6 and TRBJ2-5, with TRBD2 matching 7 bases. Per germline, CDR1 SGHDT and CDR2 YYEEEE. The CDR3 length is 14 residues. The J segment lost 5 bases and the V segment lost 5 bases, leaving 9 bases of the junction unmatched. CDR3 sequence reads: CASRPGLVAETQYF. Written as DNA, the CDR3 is TGTGCCAGCAGGCCAGGACTAGTGGCGGAGACCCAGTACTTC.

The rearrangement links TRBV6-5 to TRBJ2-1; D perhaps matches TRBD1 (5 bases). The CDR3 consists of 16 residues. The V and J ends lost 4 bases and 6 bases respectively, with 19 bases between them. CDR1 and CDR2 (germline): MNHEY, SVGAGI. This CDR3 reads CASSSPREGLGNEQFF. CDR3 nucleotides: TGTGCCAGCAGTTCCCCCAGGGAAGGGTTAGGCAATGAGCAGTTCTTC.

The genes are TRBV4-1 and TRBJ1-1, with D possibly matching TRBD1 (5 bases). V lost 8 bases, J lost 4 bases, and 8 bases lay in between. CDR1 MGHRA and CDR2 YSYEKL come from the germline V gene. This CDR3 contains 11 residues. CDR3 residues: CASGRGTEAFF. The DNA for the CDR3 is TGCGCCAGCGGGAGGGGCACTGAAGCTTTCTTT.

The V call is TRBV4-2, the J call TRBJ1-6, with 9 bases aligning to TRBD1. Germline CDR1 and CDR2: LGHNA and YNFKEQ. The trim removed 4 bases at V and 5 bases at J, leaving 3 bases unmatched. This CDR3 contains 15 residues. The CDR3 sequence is CASSPRDRDNSPLHF. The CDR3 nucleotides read TGTGCCAGCAGCCCCCGGGACAGGGATAATTCACCCCTCCACTTT.

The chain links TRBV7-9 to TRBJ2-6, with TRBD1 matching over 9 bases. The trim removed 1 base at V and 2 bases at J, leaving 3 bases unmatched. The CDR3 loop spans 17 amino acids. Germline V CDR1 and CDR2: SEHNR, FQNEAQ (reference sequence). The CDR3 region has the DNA TGTGCCAGCAGCTTAGGGGACAGGGTTGCTGGGGCCAACGTCCTGACTTTC. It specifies CASSLGDRVAGANVLTF.

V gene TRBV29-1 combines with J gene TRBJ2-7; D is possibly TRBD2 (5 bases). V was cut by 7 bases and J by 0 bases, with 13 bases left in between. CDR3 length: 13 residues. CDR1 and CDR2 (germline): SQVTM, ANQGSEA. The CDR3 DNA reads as TGCAGCGCCGGGGTAGGTAACTCCTACGAGCAGTACTTC. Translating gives CSAGVGNSYEQYF.

The chain's CDR3 is CASSQQSGTGNEQYF. Written as DNA, the CDR3 is TGCGCCAGCAGCCAGCAATCTGGGACAGGGAACGAGCAGTACTTC. The rearrangement joins TRBV4-1 to TRBJ2-7, with 9 bases identical to TRBD1. J was trimmed by 5 bases and V by 3 bases; bases with no gene match: 8. Germline CDR1 MGHRA, CDR2 YSYEKL. The CDR3 spans 15 residues.

CDR3 sequence (DNA): TGTGCCAGCCGCCCGGGACTGCGGATGGACACTGAAGCTTTCTTT. Translated: CASRPGLRMDTEAFF. The chain has TRBV7-2 and TRBJ1-1; a weak D match, TRBD1 (5 bases). This CDR3 has 15 amino acids. Germline assignment: CDR1 SGHTA and CDR2 FQGNSA. The V and J ends lost 8 bases and 3 bases respectively, with 19 bases between them.

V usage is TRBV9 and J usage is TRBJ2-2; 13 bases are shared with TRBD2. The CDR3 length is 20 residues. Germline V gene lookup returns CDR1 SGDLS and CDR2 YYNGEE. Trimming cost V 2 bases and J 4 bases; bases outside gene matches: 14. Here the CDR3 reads CASSVQGGLAGRPGTGELFF. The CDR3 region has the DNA TGTGCCAGCAGCGTCCAGGGGGGACTAGCGGGGCGTCCGGGCACCGGGGAGCTGTTTTTT.

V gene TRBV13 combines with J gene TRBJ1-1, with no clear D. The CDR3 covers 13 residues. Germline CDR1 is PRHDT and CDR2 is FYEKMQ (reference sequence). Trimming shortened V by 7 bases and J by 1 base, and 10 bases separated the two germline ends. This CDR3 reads CASKISQNTEAFF. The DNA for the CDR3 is TGTGCCAGCAAAATCTCACAGAACACTGAAGCTTTCTTT.

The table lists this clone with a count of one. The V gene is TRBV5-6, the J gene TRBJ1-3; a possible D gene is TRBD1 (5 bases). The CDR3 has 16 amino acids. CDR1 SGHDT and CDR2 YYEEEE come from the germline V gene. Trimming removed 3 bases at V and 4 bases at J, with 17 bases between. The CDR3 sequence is CASSSGGGTFGNTIYF. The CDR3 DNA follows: TGTGCCAGCAGCTCCGGGGGAGGGACTTTCGGAAACACCATATATTTT. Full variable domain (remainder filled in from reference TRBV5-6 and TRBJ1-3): DAGVTQSPTHLIKTRGQQVTLRCSPKSGHDTVSWYQQALGQGPQFIFQYYEEEERQRGNFPDRFSGHQFPNYSSELNVNALLLGDSALYLCASSSGGGTFGNTIYFGEGSWLTVV.